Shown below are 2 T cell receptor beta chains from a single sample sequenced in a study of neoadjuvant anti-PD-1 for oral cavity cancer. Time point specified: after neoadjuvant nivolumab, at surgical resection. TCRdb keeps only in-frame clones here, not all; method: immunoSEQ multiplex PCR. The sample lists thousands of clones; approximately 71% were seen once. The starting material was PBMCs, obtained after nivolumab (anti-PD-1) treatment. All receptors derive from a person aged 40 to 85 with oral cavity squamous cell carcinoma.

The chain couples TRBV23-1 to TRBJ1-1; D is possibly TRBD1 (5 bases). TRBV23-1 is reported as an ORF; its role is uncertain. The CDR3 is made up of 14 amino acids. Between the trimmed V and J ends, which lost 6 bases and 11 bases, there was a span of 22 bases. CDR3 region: CASSPGTGPSHAFF. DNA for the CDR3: TGCGCCAGCAGCCCTGGGACGGGCCCAAGTCACGCTTTCTTT.

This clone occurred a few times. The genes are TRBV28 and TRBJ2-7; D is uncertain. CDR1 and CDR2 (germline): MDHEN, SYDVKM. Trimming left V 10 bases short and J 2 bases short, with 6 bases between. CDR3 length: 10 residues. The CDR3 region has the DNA TGTGCCACTGGGACCTACGAGCAGTACTTC. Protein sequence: CATGTYEQYF. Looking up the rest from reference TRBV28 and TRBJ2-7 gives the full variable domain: DVKVTQSSRYLVKRTGEKVFLECVQDMDHENMFWYRQDPGLGLRLIYFSYDVKMKEKGDIPEGYSVSREKKERFSLILESASTNQTSMYLCATGTYEQYFGPGTRLTVT.